The T cell receptor beta chain described here comes from a study of OX40 agonist ivuxolimab in advanced cancers. The V end lost 2 bases, the J end lost 7 bases, and 11 bases lay between the germline ends. CDR3 size: 14 residues. Germline loops: CDR1 MNHEY, CDR2 SVGAGI. The table came from immunoSEQ multiplex PCR; TCRdb's copy has only in-frame clones and leaves some out. The sample lists more than 15,000 clones; about 88% were seen once. The chain links TRBV6-5 to TRBJ1-4; D not resolved. Material: CD4+ or CD8+ T cells sorted from blood, obtained in a trial of the OX40 agonist ivuxolimab. The sequence was collected from an adult with an advanced solid tumor such as melanoma, head and neck, liver or kidney cancer. The CDR3 nucleotides read TGTGCCAGCAGTTACGGGGTAGGGAGTGAAAAACTGTTTTTT. This encodes CASSYGVGSEKLFF.